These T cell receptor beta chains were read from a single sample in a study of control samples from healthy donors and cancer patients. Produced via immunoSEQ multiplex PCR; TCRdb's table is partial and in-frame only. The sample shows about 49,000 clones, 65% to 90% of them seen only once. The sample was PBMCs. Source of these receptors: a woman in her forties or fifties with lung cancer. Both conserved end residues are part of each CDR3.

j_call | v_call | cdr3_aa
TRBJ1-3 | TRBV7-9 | CASSLGLGKGNTIYF
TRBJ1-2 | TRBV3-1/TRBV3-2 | CASSQVSVEQDYGYTF
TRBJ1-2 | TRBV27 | CASSFVRGSRAYGYTF
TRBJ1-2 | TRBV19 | CASSIDRDSVPVYGYTF
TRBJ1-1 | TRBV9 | CASSVGGDTEAFF
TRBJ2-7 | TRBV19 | CASSISFGDEQYF
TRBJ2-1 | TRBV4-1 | CASSQGTGKQFF
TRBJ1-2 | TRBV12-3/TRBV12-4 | CASSFSGDGYTF
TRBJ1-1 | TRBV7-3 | CASSLTGQRAWNTEAFF
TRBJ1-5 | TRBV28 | CASKKGGAGQPQHF
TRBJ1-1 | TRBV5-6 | CASSLWTGLGTEAFF
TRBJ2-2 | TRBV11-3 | CASSQRLTSGGSNTGELFF
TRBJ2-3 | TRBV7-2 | CASSLQGLARADTQYF
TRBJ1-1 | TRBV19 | CASSIRGDGTEAFF
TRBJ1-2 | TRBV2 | CASSALAGFGYTF
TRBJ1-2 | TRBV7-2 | CASSQFGNYGYTF
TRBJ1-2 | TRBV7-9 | CASSTLGGTNYGYTF
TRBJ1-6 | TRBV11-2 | CASSLLGGAAPLHF
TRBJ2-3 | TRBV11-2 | CASSADSTDTQYF
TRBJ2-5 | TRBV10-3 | CAISSEGVRQETQYF
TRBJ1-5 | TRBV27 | CASSLTGDQPQHF
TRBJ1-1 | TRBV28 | CASMLWTGLNTEAFF
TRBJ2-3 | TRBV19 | CASSTPRLAGVLGSSDTQYF
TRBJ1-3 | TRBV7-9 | CASSLVMGQFSGNTIYF
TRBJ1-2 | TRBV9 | CASSPTGIGDRAGYTF
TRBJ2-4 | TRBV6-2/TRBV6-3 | CASSYYSNIQYF
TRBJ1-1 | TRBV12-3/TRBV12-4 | CASSPRWAEAFF
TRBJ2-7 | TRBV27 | CASSSSPLGGFYEQYF
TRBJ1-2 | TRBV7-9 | CASSLDMNYYGYTF
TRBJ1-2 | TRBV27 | CASSFGAGNYGYTF
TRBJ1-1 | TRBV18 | CASSPILDGTEAFF
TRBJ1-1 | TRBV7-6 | CASSPDRGQILNTEAFF
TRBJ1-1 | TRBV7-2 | CASSFTNTEAFF
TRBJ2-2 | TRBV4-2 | CASSQVPGATGELFF
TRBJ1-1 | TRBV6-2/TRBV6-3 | CASSYSRGDTEAFF
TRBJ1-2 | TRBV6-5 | CASSFSDRRGYTF
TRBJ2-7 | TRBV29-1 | CSVVLGDRENYEQYF
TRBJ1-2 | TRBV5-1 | CASATGPDGGYTF